This T cell receptor (beta chain) was found in a study of cytomegalovirus exposure and HLA in healthy donors (dated by TCRdb to 2017 to 2019). As for the study more broadly: According to an earlier analysis of around 600 of the donors, 150 million to 200 million T cells yielded over 100 million unique TCR beta sequences and approximately 300 Gb of sequence data. An early release that covered approximately 600 HLA-typed donors contained around 300 gigabases of sequencing data and 65 million to 100 million unique TCR sequences. Among the roughly 410 genotyped donors, around 79% belonged to the genetic ancestry cluster associated with self-reported Caucasian donors. The study aimed to test whether cataloging public T cell receptors could reveal signatures of past pathogen exposure. The study profiled the T cell repertoires of hundreds of subjects by immunosequencing and related them to cytomegalovirus serostatus. In addition to the first cohort of around 670 subjects, a separate validation cohort of around 110 different subjects was used. To predict cytomegalovirus infection status, the study brought together high-throughput TCR immunosequencing, statistical association of individual TCRs with disease status, and machine learning. A later analysis re-examined previously published TCR beta repertoires from 500 to 700 donors and added high-resolution HLA genotyping to investigate patterns of TCR occurrence. In the later analysis, no new phenotypic data were used to find candidate immune exposures; instead, reliance was placed on TCR beta sequences and their occurrence across donors. An earlier analysis of 587 of the donors applied high-throughput TCR beta sequencing to assess whether each TCR beta V gene segment acted as functional or pseudogenic. Donor age, sex, ethnicity and CMV serostatus were compiled alongside the repertoire data. Genome-wide SNP genotypes for about three fifths of the 666 donors were used in a later genetic analysis, which treated that subset as a discovery cohort. Every discovery cohort repertoire had been produced on one sequencing platform. Class I and class II HLA loci were covered by the typing at four-digit resolution. The number of donors typed differed by locus, with 629-630 for A, B, C, DRB1 and DQB1, roughly 520 for DQA1, 600 to 610 for DPA1, and some 440 for DPB1. Roughly five DR-DQ haplotypes were handled as single units for association and clustering because linkage in the cohort was strong. Across some 400 genotyped donors of the cohort, an average of roughly 250,000 unique TCR beta nucleotide sequences per donor were sequenced, and approximately 17% of those sequences were non-productive. Points the paper makes about the study in general: The cohort was sequenced for TCR beta chains only, and without alpha or paired-chain data the features that could be detected were limited. Compared with equally common non-associated chains, HLA-associated TCR beta chains in a later analysis were more clonally expanded and had lower generation probabilities. In vitro tests confirmed that three of the cytomegalovirus-associated TCR beta chains recognize cytomegalovirus antigens. Specific HLA alleles were associated with over 15,000 TCR beta sequences at a false discovery rate of 0.05 in a later analysis. For the cohort, immune exposure information was limited to CMV serostatus. Sequencing depth was assumed to be roughly uniform across donors in the presence/absence analyses, though that assumption may not hold. Correlated functional status among segregating V segments might reflect linkage disequilibrium, but an unknown experimental factor could not be ruled out. Broadly in line with IMGT annotations, most TCR beta V segments showed up in productive rearrangements about 87% or about 30% of the time in an earlier analysis of around 600 of the donors. Compared with the 666-donor mean, donors in an Asian-associated ancestry cluster had fewer N-insertions in productive TCRs, according to a later genetic analysis. The authors suggested that the approach could potentially be generalized to other disease states and immunological phenotypes. A cluster of highly shared sequence variants was judged likely to be a technical artifact of the sequencing pipeline. Because counts were too low, seventeen rarely observed V segments, including chromosome 9 orphons, were excluded from the earlier analysis of some 590 of the donors. A later genetic analysis associated a missense DCLRE1C variant with V-gene and J-gene trimming of TCR beta chains, and an independent cohort replicated the association. In a later analysis, several top co-occurrence clusters were reported to appear linked to parvovirus B19, influenza, CMV and Epstein-Barr virus. In the study, around 160 TCR beta chains were listed as associated with cytomegalovirus. Across donors, most TCR sequences were observed very rarely, whereas some public TCRs were present in many individuals. In a later analysis, the rate of TCR association differed among HLA loci, with DRB1 alleles having the most associated TCRs and HLA-C alleles having the fewest. Assigning TCR associations to individual alleles was difficult when HLA alleles, especially DR and DQ, strongly co-occurred. HLA typing was unavailable for some donors at each locus, so association tests used only the typed subset. A further reported finding was that TCR beta sequences accurately predicted the HLA-A and HLA-B alleles for most subjects in the first cohort. In a later analysis, most CMV-associated TCR beta chains were found to appear HLA-restricted, with HLA associations seemingly driven largely by CMV exposure. The classifier was reported to diagnose cytomegalovirus status with high specificity and sensitivity in both the original cohort and the validation cohort. Because the 87-base-pair reads could not distinguish some IMGT-functional V segments, including TRBV6-2 and TRBV6-3, those segments were excluded.

The germline V gene sets CDR1 to KGHSH and CDR2 to LQKENI. After removal of 5 bases from V and 4 bases from J, the junction retains 2 bases not matched to a gene. There are 13 amino acids in the CDR3, from cysteine to phenylalanine inclusive. Only the CDR3 region is kept as DNA, spanning 39 bases read in frame from base 1. This clone appeared a single time. Its antigen is unknown. Per-nucleotide qualities are absent, and no much larger clonotype sits a single base away. The cohort comprised some 680 healthy bone marrow donors. At the time of sampling, all cohort members were nominally healthy, though unrecorded immune exposures were likely present. The donor tested CMV seronegative and was one of the 352 seronegative cohort members. Every donor gave a peripheral blood sample, and the peripheral blood mononuclear cells from that sample were used for TCR beta sequencing. Genomic DNA was extracted from the blood cell samples with the Qiagen DNeasy Blood Extraction Kit.

Library preparation was by the immunoSEQ multiplex PCR assay. A mixture of 60 forward primers for TCR Vbeta segments and 13 reverse primers for TCR Jbeta segments was used in the multiplex PCR. The CDR3 region of rearranged TCR beta genes was amplified from genomic DNA by a multiplex PCR assay. The Illumina HiSeq System was used to sequence the amplified TCR beta libraries as 87-base-pair reads. The original pipeline was this. A later analysis counted tens of millions of unique TCR beta chains across the 550 to 750 repertoires, and around 9.9 million of these chains were shared by at least two donors. Raw reads were error-corrected and collapsed into unique sequences with a nearest-neighbor algorithm that merged closely related sequences to remove PCR and sequencing errors. To assign V, D and J gene segments, CDR3 sequences were aligned to IMGT reference sequences. For a sequence to be retained, a match of at least six nucleotides was required to both a V gene segment and a J gene segment. A rearrangement was called productive if the CDR3 had no stop codons and remained in frame with V and J, and every other rearrangement was called non-productive. Following IMGT convention, CDR3 was defined as the stretch from the second conserved V-encoded cysteine up to the conserved J-encoded phenylalanine. In an earlier analysis of some 550 of the donors, sequences lacking an unambiguous match to a single V gene segment were excluded. In an earlier analysis of around 600 of the donors, V segments were called functional above 56.7% productive rearrangements and were called segregating when the between-donor standard deviation exceeded 5%. To diagnose cytomegalovirus status from the catalog of TCR beta chain sequences, a statistical classification framework was built. In a later analysis, TCR nucleotide sequences were compared against IMGT/GENE-DB human TR gene sequences so that V and J genes could be assigned. Using the TCRdist pipeline, a later analysis assigned CDR3 sequences along with most-parsimonious VDJ recombination scenarios. In a later analysis, each TCR beta chain was defined by its CDR3 amino acid sequence together with its V-gene family, and reads lacking a unique V-gene family were excluded. To address suspected cross-contamination and a sequencing artifact, a later analysis removed approximately 600 highly shared, low-generation-probability nucleotide sequences. A later analysis calculated a clonal expansion index for each public chain from normalized within-repertoire ranks of inferred template counts. In a later analysis, generation probabilities were computed with a VDJ recombination model fitted to out-of-frame rearrangements, and the resulting probabilities were checked against IGoR. In a later analysis, TCR-TCR, TCR-HLA and TCR-CMV co-occurrence was scored with hypergeometric tests, and a repertoire-size bias correction was applied to TCR pairs. False discovery rates were estimated in a later analysis by permuting HLA or CMV assignments 20 times. In a later analysis, co-occurring TCRs were grouped using DBSCAN, and TCRdist sequence similarity was added for clustering within HLA-allele-positive subsets. Repertoires with fewer than 30,000 or more than 120,000 public chains, plus five repertoires with anomalous nucleotide sharing, were excluded from co-occurrence clustering. TCRdb mirrors the immuneACCESS table, restricted to in-frame sequences. Some clones are absent from its copies; in checked studies, under half trace to an unresolved V gene, and the reason for the others is unknown. The V and J calls and clone size come from that table; D and trimming were worked out from the DNA. The table for this sample lists under 200,000 clones; 84% of them were counted only once. In total, the top ten clones hold about 0.24% of the sample.

Sequencing input: PBMCs. This TCR derives from a boy aged 5-17 years in good health and CMV-seronegative. The V gene is TRBV18 and the J gene is TRBJ2-5; TRBD2 agrees with 9 junctional bases. The CDR3 protein is CASSAGGPETQYF. The sequence in DNA is TGTGCCAGCTCAGCGGGAGGGCCAGAGACCCAGTACTTC.